Each of the 3 T cell receptor beta chains below was sequenced from the same sample in a study of beta chain features in type 1 diabetes. Investigators reverse transcribed all isolated RNA, so they sequenced expressed TCRB transcripts. The table came from immunoSEQ multiplex PCR; TCRdb's copy has only in-frame clones and leaves some out. The data hold 40,000 to 45,000 clones, with roughly 49% observed a single time. Sequencing was done on a sample of Tregs from blood. These receptors came from a woman aged 18-29 years in good health.

The chain is built from TRBV29-1 and TRBJ1-1; TRBD1 matches 10 bases. The CDR3 length is 14 residues. The J segment lost 1 base and the V segment lost 7 bases, leaving 6 bases of the junction unmatched. From germline, CDR1 is SQVTM and CDR2 ANQGSEA. DNA for the CDR3: TGCAGCGCCGAGGGACAGGGGTGGAACACTGAAGCTTTCTTT. Translated, it gives CSAEGQGWNTEAFF.

The chain combines TRBV5-1 with TRBJ2-5; the D gene is possibly TRBD1 (5 bases). The J call may not be correct, given that the DNA end is closer to TRBJ2-7. The CDR3 loop spans 15 amino acids. Germline V lookup: CDR1 SGHRS, CDR2 YFSETQ. The CDR3 DNA reads as TGCGCCAGCAGCTTGGTGACAGCCCCTCCCTACGAGCAGTACTTC. The encoded protein is CASSLVTAPPYEQYF.

The chain couples TRBV4-1 to TRBJ2-3; TRBD2 aligns across 7 bases. The J segment lost 5 bases and the V segment lost 0 bases, leaving 14 bases of the junction unmatched. This CDR3 is built from 18 residues. Per the germline V gene, CDR1 is MGHRA and CDR2 is YSYEKL. This chain's CDR3 is CASSQDRGGTIGRDTQYF. The CDR3 DNA is TGCGCCAGCAGCCAAGATCGGGGCGGGACTATAGGGCGAGATACGCAGTATTTT.